These 9 T cell receptor beta chains came from one sample sequenced in a study of CD8 T cells in Susac syndrome. It was with random hexamers that roughly 0.45 to 1 ug RNA was reverse transcribed. TCRdb fed the immunoSEQ multiplex PCR reads into MiXCR, producing one record per CDR3 protein. The data contain around 79,000 distinct CDR3 sequences, over 85% of them singletons. The material sequenced was CD8+ T cells from PBMCs. All receptors come from a human donor with multiple sclerosis.

This chain uses TRBV2 with TRBJ2-7; 8 bases are shared with TRBD2. There are 21 residues in the CDR3. With 4 bases clipped from V and 1 base from J, the junction kept 24 bases outside the gene matches. The germline CDR1 and CDR2 sequences are SNHLY and FYNNEI. The CDR3 here is CASSVYQGLDPNQRESYEQYF. The CDR3 bases are TGTGCCAGCAGTGTCTATCAGGGCTTGGACCCGAATCAGCGGGAGTCCTACGAGCAGTACTTC.

The chain recombines TRBV7-2 with TRBJ2-1; D is ambiguous. This CDR3 is built from 11 residues. V was pared by 0 bases and J by 10 bases, with 4 bases between. Germline loops: CDR1 SGHTA, CDR2 FQGNSA. CDR3 protein: CASSLAREQFF. In DNA, the CDR3 is TGTGCCAGCAGCTTAGCCCGAGAGCAGTTCTTC.

The chain recombines TRBV7-9 with TRBJ2-1; D possibly corresponds to TRBD1 (6 bases). CDR3 length: 15 residues. CDR1 and CDR2 from the germline V gene are SEHNR and FQNEAQ (reference sequence). V lost 0 bases and J 4 bases, leaving 10 bases between the germline ends. Here the CDR3 reads CASSLARGPYNEQFF. CDR3 coding DNA: TGTGCCAGCAGCTTAGCCAGGGGTCCTTACAATGAGCAGTTCTTC.

The rearrangement links TRBV6-2 or TRBV6-3 to TRBJ1-1; D is ambiguous. V lost 5 bases and J 8 bases, leaving 6 bases between the germline ends. The CDR3 has 10 amino acids. Germline loops: CDR1 MNHEY, CDR2 SVGEGT. CDR3: CASSRPEAFF. The CDR3 DNA sequence: TGTGCCAGCAGTAGACCCGAAGCTTTCTTT.

In this sample, this clonotype turned up a few times. This chain uses TRBV3-1 with TRBJ1-1; possible D gene TRBD1, 6 bases. The CDR3 covers 14 residues. Germline CDR1 reads LGHDT; CDR2 reads YNNKEL (reference sequence). Trimming took 0 bases from V and 4 from J, leaving 9 bases between them. Here the CDR3 DNA reads TGTGCCAGCAGCCAAGATCGGGGGGCCACTGAAGCTTTCTTT. This codes for CASSQDRGATEAFF.

The J gene is TRBJ1-1, the V gene TRBV19, with TRBD1 matching 7 bases. The CDR3 totals 15 residues. The ends lost 5 bases at V and 1 base at J; junction bases unmatched: 7. Germline values: CDR1 LNHDA, CDR2 SQIVND (reference sequence). The CDR3 reads CASSSPTGTNTEAFF. DNA for the CDR3: TGTGCCAGTAGTTCACCGACAGGGACGAACACTGAAGCTTTCTTT.

The rearrangement uses TRBV19 and TRBJ2-5; D ambiguous. The V end lost 11 bases, the J end lost 7 bases, and 14 bases lay between the germline ends. CDR1 and CDR2 from the germline V gene are LNHDA and SQIVND (reference sequence). The CDR3 contains 11 residues. This CDR3 is CAAGPGVTQYF. Written as DNA, the CDR3 is TGTGCCGCCGGACCTGGGGTGACCCAGTACTTC.

This chain joins TRBV2 and TRBJ2-7, with 13 bases identical to TRBD2. J lost 2 bases, V lost 8 bases, and 6 bases had no gene match. Germline values: CDR1 SNHLY, CDR2 FYNNEI. This CDR3 is 15 amino acids long. The CDR3 DNA follows: TGTGCCAGCGGAGGACTAGCGGGAGAACCCTACGAGCAGTACTTC. Its translation is CASGGLAGEPYEQYF.

This chain links TRBV6-5 with TRBJ2-5; the D gene is possibly TRBD2 (6 bases). Per germline, CDR1 MNHEY and CDR2 SVGAGI. The CDR3 consists of 14 residues. The V end was cut by 10 bases, the J end by 5 bases, with 20 bases between. CDR3 DNA: TGTGCCACTGGGCGGGGAAGGGGCGGTGAGACCCAGTACTTC. Translating gives CATGRGRGGETQYF.